This T cell receptor beta chain was captured by sequencing in a study of shared clonotypes between healthy human individuals. Study results and limitations: Clonotypes not shared had lower generation probabilities than those common to all four donors. Sample collection involved blood only; tissue repertoires are likely different.

Some clones are missing from TCRdb's copy, which holds only in-frame ones; the method was immunoSEQ multiplex PCR. The profile shows about 2.3 million clones, approximately 93% of them singletons. CDR3 length: 15 residues. Trimming shortened V by 5 bases and J by 9 bases, and 21 bases separated the two germline ends. The germline V gene has CDR1 ENHRY and CDR2 SYGVKD. A remark on this clone: Its antigen is currently unknown.

The chain joins TRBV10-3 to TRBJ2-3; tentative D call: TRBD2 (7 bases). Sequencing was carried out using naive CD4+ T cells from PBMCs. The subset denotes: CD45RA+ positively selected. This clonotype was sampled from a man aged 18 to 30 in good health. Some clones in this sample may be carry-over from other donors' samples. In nucleotides, the CDR3 is TGTGCCATCAGTTTGGGGGGCGGGAGCTCGCAAACGCAGTATTTT. Translation gives CAISLGGGSSQTQYF.